This section outlines one T cell receptor beta chain sequence together with its context. The identical CDR3 is also encoded by other nucleotide sequences in the sample. This record comes from a study of blood T cell repertoires in COVID-19. Study summary: From the United States, Italy and Spain came samples of acute and convalescent COVID-19. PBMCs, B-cell-depleted T cells, or T cells were the source of the cDNA or gDNA that made up the material.

Original methodology: Amplification of reference gene primers provided the estimated nucleated cell counts. The method was immunoSEQ multiplex PCR; TCRdb's version includes in-frame clones alone and lacks a portion of them. V, J and clone size reflect that table, while D and trimming were determined from the DNA. The sample records 140,000 or so clones, approximately 83% being singletons. Sequenced input: peripheral blood. This sequence was found in a human donor in a cohort sampled during active COVID-19.

The CDR3 is CATSDYRVDYGYTF. CDR3 sequence (DNA): TGTGCCACCAGTGATTACAGGGTCGACTATGGCTACACCTTC. The chain couples TRBV24-1 to TRBJ1-2; TRBD1 is a possible D gene (6 bases). Per the germline V gene, CDR1 is KGHDR and CDR2 is SFDVKD. Trimming took 2 bases from V and 3 from J, leaving 9 bases between them. The CDR3 consists of 14 residues.